These 18 T cell receptor beta chains were sequenced from one sample in a study of memory CD4+ T cells and cytomegalovirus serostatus. The repertoire was sequenced with immunoSEQ multiplex PCR; TCRdb's copy has only in-frame clones and lacks some. The data contain 40,000 to 55,000 clones, 76% of them singletons. The sort gate was single viable CD3+CD4+CD8-CD45RO+ cells for memory CD4+ T cells. The sample was memory CD4+ T cells from blood. All receptors derive from an adult in good health and CMV-seronegative.

V and J are TRBV7-9 and TRBJ1-2, with D unresolved. This CDR3 is 14 amino acids long. Trimming left V 7 bases short and J 8 bases short, with 20 bases between. Per germline, CDR1 SEHNR and CDR2 FQNEAQ (reference sequence). CDR3 bases: TGTGCCAGCACCACCCCCCAACCAGGCGGGGGCTACACCTTC. Amino acid sequence: CASTTPQPGGGYTF.

The rearrangement uses TRBV5-6 and TRBJ1-4; TRBD1 aligns across 10 bases. The trim removed 1 base at V and 1 base at J, leaving 4 bases unmatched. There are 17 residues in the CDR3. In germline, CDR1 is SGHDT, CDR2 YYEEEE. CDR3 loop: CASSLKTGGQTNEKLFF. CDR3 DNA sequence: TGTGCCAGCAGCTTGAAGACAGGGGGCCAAACTAATGAAAAACTGTTTTTT.

The genes are TRBV15 and TRBJ2-1; no definite D call. CDR1 LNHNV and CDR2 YYDKDF come from the germline V gene (reference sequence). This CDR3 contains 12 residues. The ends were cut back, 1 base at V and 10 bases at J, with 8 bases in the middle. CDR3 region: CATSRVPEEQFF. Here the CDR3 DNA reads TGTGCCACCAGCAGAGTCCCAGAGGAGCAGTTCTTC.

This clone has just a few counts. The gene calls are TRBV7-8 and TRBJ1-1; D perhaps matches TRBD1 (6 bases). Per the germline V gene, CDR1 is SGHVS and CDR2 is FQNEAQ. The CDR3 consists of 16 residues. Trimming shortened V by 1 base and J by 2 bases, and 14 bases separated the two germline ends. CDR3 sequence (DNA): TGTGCCAGCAGCTTAGGTAGGACAGCCACCAACACTGAAGCTTTCTTT. The encoded protein is CASSLGRTATNTEAFF.

The J gene is TRBJ2-7, the V gene TRBV5-1, with D tentatively TRBD1 or TRBD2 (7 bases each). This CDR3 has 14 amino acids. The V gene's germline CDR1 is SGHRS and CDR2 YFSETQ. Trimming pared 2 bases from V and 3 bases from J, leaving 12 bases between. CDR3 DNA sequence: TGCGCCAGCAGCTTAGACAGGGAGGGCTACGAGCAGTACTTC. Its translation: CASSLDREGYEQYF.

The rearrangement joins TRBV5-1 to TRBJ1-1; possible D gene TRBD1, 5 bases. CDR1 is SGHRS, CDR2 YFSETQ, per germline. V was trimmed by 0 bases and J by 4 bases, leaving 13 bases between them. The CDR3 has 15 residues. The CDR3 DNA sequence: TGCGCCAGCAGCTTGGAGGGACCTGAGAGCACTGAAGCTTTCTTT. The encoded protein is CASSLEGPESTEAFF.

The rearrangement joins TRBV5-1 to TRBJ2-2; D is possibly TRBD2 (5 bases). CDR3 length equals 15 residues. Per the germline V gene, CDR1 is SGHRS and CDR2 is YFSETQ. V dropped 4 bases and J dropped 4 bases, with 14 bases sitting between them. The CDR3 coding sequence is TGCGCCAGCAGCCACGAGCGGAAGCGCACCGGGGAGCTGTTTTTT. This gives the protein CASSHERKRTGELFF.

Only a few counts were recorded for this clone. This sequence joins TRBV4-1 and TRBJ1-6; D is possibly TRBD1 (5 bases). In germline, CDR1 is MGHRA, CDR2 YSYEKL. CDR3 length equals 17 residues. The V end lost 4 bases, the J end lost 5 bases, and 18 bases lay between the germline ends. CDR3 in amino acids: CASSRRDLIRDNSPLHF. As DNA, the CDR3 is TGCGCCAGCAGCCGGCGGGACCTAATTCGAGATAATTCACCCCTCCACTTT.

The chain employs TRBV5-1 and TRBJ2-2; D may correspond to TRBD1 or TRBD2 (7 bases each). The length of the CDR3 is 18 residues. In germline, CDR1 is SGHRS, CDR2 YFSETQ. Trimming left V 3 bases short and J 0 bases short, with 18 bases between. CDR3 amino acids: CASSWRPRGGANTGELFF. CDR3 nucleotides: TGCGCCAGCAGCTGGCGGCCCAGGGGGGGCGCGAACACCGGGGAGCTGTTTTTT.

The chain employs TRBV7-9 and TRBJ2-1; no firm D call. The CDR3 runs 13 residues. The ends were cut back, 1 base at V and 7 bases at J, with 8 bases in the middle. Germline values: CDR1 SEHNR, CDR2 FQNEAQ (reference sequence). The CDR3 nucleotides are TGTGCCAGCAGCTTAGAGGTTGTGAATGAGCAGTTCTTC. Protein product: CASSLEVVNEQFF.

The chain is built from TRBV28 and TRBJ2-6, with TRBD1 matching 11 bases. The J segment lost 3 bases and the V segment lost 4 bases, leaving 8 bases of the junction unmatched. The V gene's germline CDR1 is MDHEN and CDR2 SYDVKM. The CDR3 has 18 residues. CDR3 loop: CASSSTGTGGFGANVLTF. CDR3 nucleotide sequence: TGTGCCAGCAGTTCGACCGGGACAGGGGGATTTGGGGCCAACGTCCTGACTTTC.

The V call is TRBV4-1, the J call TRBJ2-5, with D possibly being TRBD1 (6 bases). CDR1 is MGHRA and CDR2 is YSYEKL in the germline V gene. Trimming took 4 bases from V and 2 from J, leaving 14 bases between them. CDR3 length: 15 amino acids. In DNA form, the CDR3 reads TGCGCCAGCAGCCTATATATCAGGGGACAAGAGACCCAGTACTTC. This gives the protein CASSLYIRGQETQYF.

The chain has TRBV6-5 and TRBJ2-1; 9 bases align to TRBD1. The ends lost 7 bases at V and 9 bases at J; junction bases unmatched: 13. The CDR3 totals 15 residues. Germline assignment: CDR1 MNHEY and CDR2 SVGAGI. The CDR3 loop reads CASTPGTGTLSEQFF. The CDR3 DNA reads as TGTGCCAGCACCCCCGGGACAGGGACCCTCAGTGAGCAGTTCTTC.

The J gene is TRBJ2-5, the V gene TRBV4-2, with 16 bases aligning to TRBD2. The V gene's germline CDR1 is LGHNA and CDR2 YNFKEQ. The CDR3 spans 17 residues. J gave up 5 bases and V 5 bases, and 8 bases lay outside the gene matches. The CDR3 coding sequence is TGTGCCAGCAGCACCGGGACTAGCGGGGGGGCTTGGGAGACCCAGTACTTC. Translated, it gives CASSTGTSGGAWETQYF.

The genes are TRBV5-1 and TRBJ1-6; D is undetermined. CDR3 length: 16 residues. Deletions cut 3 bases from V and 9 bases from J, with 19 bases between. CDR1 is SGHRS, CDR2 YFSETQ, per germline. The CDR3 region has the DNA TGCGCCAGCAGCTATAACCCTACCGGAGAGGCTTCACCCCTCCACTTT. It codes for CASSYNPTGEASPLHF.

This clone appeared a few times. V and J are TRBV7-9 and TRBJ2-1, with D hard to call. The CDR3 is 13 residues long. Trimming pared 5 bases from V and 8 bases from J, leaving 13 bases between. Germline V gene sequence: CDR1 SEHNR, CDR2 FQNEAQ (reference sequence). The CDR3 DNA is TGTGCCAGCAGCGTCCAGGAGCAGTATGAGCAGTTCTTC. Amino acids: CASSVQEQYEQFF.

CDR3 bases: TGTGCCAGCAGCCCCGGATGGATCTACGAGCAGTACTTC. It is translated as CASSPGWIYEQYF. The chain carries TRBV6-5 and TRBJ2-7, with D uncertain. V lost 6 bases to trimming and J lost 3 bases, with 12 bases between them. The CDR3 spans 13 residues. CDR1 is MNHEY and CDR2 is SVGAGI in the germline V gene.

The chain employs TRBV5-1 and TRBJ2-7; D perhaps matches TRBD2 (6 bases). Germline lookup yields CDR1 SGHRS and CDR2 YFSETQ. The ends were cut back, 3 bases at V and 4 bases at J, with 11 bases in the middle. The CDR3 covers 13 residues. DNA of the CDR3: TGCGCCAGCAGCTATCGGGAGTCGTACGAGCAGTACTTC. It translates to CASSYRESYEQYF. The whole variable domain, remainder taken from reference TRBV5-1 and TRBJ2-7, is KAGVTQTPRYLIKTRGQQVTLSCSPISGHRSVSWYQQTPGQGLQFLFEYFSETQRNKGNFPGRFSGRQFSNSRSEMNVSTLELGDSALYLCASSYRESYEQYFGPGTRLTVT.